This T cell receptor beta chain stems from a study of blood T cells in healthy people across ages. Germline-derived CDR1 and CDR2 are SEHNR and FQNEAQ (reference sequence). This CDR3 has 16 amino acids. J lost 2 bases, V lost 5 bases, and 9 bases had no gene match. Study-level points and caveats: Age brought a roughly linear fall in TCR beta diversity measured per million T cells. Any conclusive comparison of naive versus antigen-experienced cells was prevented by using unsorted PBMCs.

This clonotype was counted a few times. Its antigen is still unknown. Next came a second PCR, run for about 6 to 11 cycles, which used a sample-barcoded 5' primer along with a J-beta primer mix. TCRdb re-derived calls from the 5' RACE reads in MiXCR, one entry per CDR3 protein. The repertoire has approximately 800,000 distinct CDR3 sequences, more than 45% of them found once; the top ten carry 22%. Each sample had at least 6 million PBMCs isolated. The sequence was obtained from a man between 25 and 39 years old in good health. What was sequenced was blood. This chain links TRBV7-9 with TRBJ2-7, with 10 nucleotides matching TRBD2. As DNA, the CDR3 is TGTGCCAGCAGCGGCCTAGGACTAGCGGTAACCTACGAGCAGTACTTC. Protein sequence: CASSGLGLAVTYEQYF. The variable domain in full, completed from reference TRBV7-9 and TRBJ2-7, reads DTGVSQNPRHKITKRGQNVTFRCDPISEHNRLYWYRQTLGQGPEFLTYFQNEAQLEKSRLLSDRFSAERPKGSFSTLEIQRTEQGDSAMYLCASSGLGLAVTYEQYFGPGTRLTVT.